This T cell receptor (beta chain) was captured in a study of tumor-infiltrating lymphocytes in primary liver carcinoma. Study summary: Tumors were stage T1-T3 N0M0, about 4.2 to 11 cm across. In every tissue type, samples returned a similar yield of roughly 3.65 to 7.5 million productive TCRbeta reads. Study outcomes and limitations: Lesser overlap characterized tumor-adjacent and tumor-blood pairs relative to tumor region pairs. Just around 7.5-25% of top clones spanned all five tumor regions.

This CDR3 region has 13 residues. In germline, CDR1 is LNHNV, CDR2 YYDKDF (reference sequence). The V end was cut by 5 bases, the J end by 4 bases, with 11 bases between. From roughly 20-30 mg of unsorted bulk tissue, DNA and RNA were co-extracted together. Regarding this clonotype: As yet, its antigen is unknown. This CDR3 is missing its conserved last phenylalanine or tryptophan, likely due to a read error.

Synthesis of TCR beta cDNA was carried out from 500 ng total RNA with a constant-region primer. Libraries of TCR beta came from three nested multiplex PCR rounds with slightly modified ARM-PCR. With TRBV1-TRBV30 forward primers and a C-beta reverse primer, the first two PCR rounds were run for roughly 9 cycles each. MiXCR, run by TCRdb on the multiplex PCR reads, gives a single entry per CDR3 protein. The sample holds some 100,000 distinct CDR3 sequences; about 62% are singletons and the top ten take around 12%. This chain uses TRBV15 with TRBJ1-1; D remains unclear. The sequenced sample was liver tumor tissue from sampling region 2. Subset defined: tumor region T2, inferior pole. This receptor was identified in a woman aged 55-69 years with primary liver carcinoma and hepatitis B virus infection. The CDR3 sequence: CATSGVLGTEAFL. DNA for the CDR3: TGTGCCACCAGCGGAGTCCTGGGCACTGAAGCTTTCCTT.